These 29 T cell receptor beta chains share one sample of origin, sequenced in a study of long-term antiretroviral therapy in people with HIV. Version v3.0 of the immunoSEQ assay was performed at survey level. The method was immunoSEQ multiplex PCR; TCRdb's version includes in-frame clones alone and lacks a portion of them. The table has roughly 33,000 clones, roughly 97% seen once. The source material was unsorted PBMCs, sampled 6.9 years after starting antiretroviral therapy. The source of these receptors is a young man with HIV.

The CDR3 loop is CASSLETPGGGSPLHF. CDR3 DNA sequence: TGTGCCAGCAGCTTGGAAACCCCGGGGGGAGGTTCACCCCTCCACTTT. The chain joins TRBV7-8 to TRBJ1-6, with D possibly matching TRBD1 (5 bases). The CDR3 totals 16 residues. Trimming took 3 bases from V and 9 from J, leaving 18 bases between them. Germline assignment: CDR1 SGHVS and CDR2 FQNEAQ.

V gene TRBV9 combines with J gene TRBJ2-3, with 8 bases that match TRBD2. After removal of 3 bases from V and 2 bases from J, the junction contained 8 bases not matched to a gene. There are 16 residues in the CDR3. Germline CDR1 and CDR2: SGDLS and YYNGEE. The CDR3 spells CASSAQLTSDTDTQYF. DNA of the CDR3: TGTGCCAGCAGCGCCCAACTGACTAGCGACACAGATACGCAGTATTTT.

In nucleotides, the CDR3 is TGTGCCAGCAGTGGGTTAGCGGGAGGGCCTGCCGGGGAGCTGTTTTTT. It specifies CASSGLAGGPAGELFF. V usage is TRBV6-1 and J usage is TRBJ2-2, with 11 positions matching TRBD2. This CDR3 contains 16 residues. The trim removed 4 bases at V and 6 bases at J, leaving 7 bases unmatched. Germline CDR1 MNHNS, CDR2 SASEGT.

This chain links TRBV20-1 with TRBJ2-7; the match to TRBD1 covers 8 bases. CDR3 length equals 11 residues. Unmatched junction bases numbered 10, after V lost 6 bases and J lost 12 bases. CDR1 is DFQATT, CDR2 SNEGSKA, per germline (reference sequence). The CDR3 sequence is CSAAGQARRYF. CDR3 in DNA: TGCAGTGCCGCGGGACAGGCCCGACGGTACTTC.

V is TRBV19 and J is TRBJ2-7; the match to TRBD1 covers 10 bases. V shed 5 bases, J shed 6 bases, and the junction held 10 bases outside the gene matches. The CDR3 runs to 15 residues. Per germline, CDR1 LNHDA and CDR2 SQIVND (reference sequence). This chain's CDR3 is CASSSPGDRGGEQYF. The CDR3 DNA reads TGTGCCAGTAGTTCTCCGGGGGACAGGGGCGGCGAGCAGTACTTC.

J is TRBJ2-2 and V is TRBV7-9; D call uncertain. The CDR3 consists of 14 residues. Germline assignment: CDR1 SEHNR and CDR2 FQNEAQ (reference sequence). V was cut by 8 bases and J by 5 bases, with 15 bases left in between. The CDR3: CASFDFRGTGELFF. DNA for the CDR3: TGTGCCAGCTTCGATTTCCGAGGTACCGGGGAGCTGTTTTTT.

The rearrangement uses TRBV5-1 and TRBJ1-2; D remains ambiguous. The germline gives CDR1 SGHRS, CDR2 YFSETQ. The CDR3 loop spans 16 amino acids. V dropped 4 bases and J dropped 0 bases, with 16 bases sitting between them. The CDR3 loop is CASSIGIGSTNYGYTF. CDR3 nucleotide sequence: TGCGCCAGCAGCATTGGTATAGGCAGTACTAACTATGGCTACACCTTC.

J is TRBJ2-7 and V is TRBV4-3, with D perhaps TRBD1 (5 bases). Germline V gives CDR1 LGHNA, CDR2 YSLEER. This CDR3 region has 15 residues. Trimming stripped 1 base from V and 2 bases from J, with 12 bases between. CDR3 amino acids: CASSQAYQGTYEQYF. DNA of the CDR3: TGCGCCAGCAGCCAAGCATATCAGGGAACCTACGAGCAGTACTTC.

This clone appeared once. CDR3 coding DNA: TGTGCCAGCAGTGCCATGGATGGGACAGGGTGGGACACTGAAGCTTTCTTT. It yields the protein CASSAMDGTGWDTEAFF. This chain connects TRBV6-1 to TRBJ1-1; 9 positions agree with TRBD1. The CDR3 has 17 residues. V trimming: 4 bases; J trimming: 3 bases; junction bases outside the gene matches: 12. The germline CDR1 and CDR2 sequences are MNHNS and SASEGT.

This chain joins TRBV14 and TRBJ2-7; 7 bases match TRBD2. CDR3 size: 14 residues. Germline CDR1 SGHDN, CDR2 FVKESK. J was trimmed by 3 bases and V by 0 bases; bases with no gene match: 2. The CDR3 sequence is CASSQDPGGYEQYF. CDR3 in DNA: TGTGCCAGCAGCCAAGATCCGGGGGGCTACGAGCAGTACTTC.

This CDR3 reads CASSQVASDTGELFF. In nucleotides, the CDR3 is TGCGCCAGCAGCCAAGTTGCTAGCGACACCGGGGAGCTGTTTTTT. The V gene is TRBV4-1, the J gene TRBJ2-2; weak D call: TRBD2 (6 bases). Germline CDR1 reads MGHRA; CDR2 reads YSYEKL. The ends were cut back, 1 base at V and 3 bases at J, with 9 bases in the middle. This CDR3 comprises 15 residues.

On this clone: The junction and the germline gene differ at one end; a read error may be behind it. V gene TRBV7-7 combines with J gene TRBJ2-2, with 7 bases aligning to TRBD2. Germline CDR1 and CDR2: SSHAT and FNYEAQ (reference sequence). This CDR3 spans 17 amino acids. The CDR3 DNA sequence: TGTGCTAGCAGCCCCGGCCCGATGGCGGGAGCGACCGGGGAGCTGTTTTTT. Translation gives CASSPGPMAGATGELFF.

This clone was picked up one time. V is TRBV6-1 and J is TRBJ2-1; 14 bases are shared with TRBD2. V shed 6 bases and J 10 bases; nucleotides not matched to a gene: 5. In germline, CDR1 is MNHNS, CDR2 SASEGT. The CDR3 extends over 14 amino acids. The CDR3 DNA sequence: TGTGCCAGCAGAGGGACTAGCGGGAGAGGAGAGCAGTTCTTC. Protein: CASRGTSGRGEQFF.

The genes are TRBV5-8 and TRBJ1-5; D unresolved. Trimming pared 0 bases from V and 5 bases from J, leaving 15 bases between. The CDR3 loop spans 16 amino acids. Germline V gene sequence: CDR1 SGHTS, CDR2 YDEGEE. CDR3 amino acids: CASSLVWGGKYQPQHF. The CDR3 DNA is TGTGCCAGCAGCTTGGTTTGGGGAGGAAAATATCAGCCCCAGCATTTT.

The genes are TRBV27 and TRBJ1-4; TRBD1 is a possible D gene (5 bases). Germline CDR1 MNHEY, CDR2 SMNVEV (reference sequence). The CDR3 has 13 residues. V dropped 9 bases and J dropped 6 bases, with 14 bases sitting between them. CDR3 residues: CARGRLWDEKLFF. For the CDR3, the DNA is TGTGCCAGGGGACGCCTTTGGGATGAAAAACTGTTTTTT.

The rearrangement joins TRBV18 to TRBJ2-1; tentative D call: TRBD2 (6 bases). The length of the CDR3 is 12 residues. Per germline, CDR1 KGHSH and CDR2 LQKENI. Trimming removed 5 bases from V and 9 bases from J, with 11 bases in between. For the CDR3, the DNA is TGTGCCAGCTCAAGACTAGGTGGTGAGCAGTTCTTC. It is translated as CASSRLGGEQFF. Looking up the rest from reference TRBV18 and TRBJ2-1 gives the full variable domain: NAGVMQNPRHLVRRRGQEARLRCSPMKGHSHVYWYRQLPEEGLKFMVYLQKENIIDESGMPKERFSAEFPKEGPSILRIQQVVRGDSAAYFCASSRLGGEQFFGPGTRLTVL.

The rearrangement links TRBV7-2 to TRBJ2-1; D ambiguous. Per the germline V gene, CDR1 is SGHTA and CDR2 is FQGNSA. V was pared by 0 bases and J by 6 bases, with 12 bases between. This CDR3 contains 15 residues. The CDR3 reads CASSLAPRVGNEQFF. CDR3 DNA sequence: TGTGCCAGCAGCTTAGCACCCCGGGTGGGCAATGAGCAGTTCTTC.

This sequence joins TRBV6-1 and TRBJ2-5; tentative D call: TRBD1 (5 bases). The CDR3 spans 19 residues. Per germline, CDR1 MNHNS and CDR2 SASEGT. V gave up 4 bases and J gave up 5 bases, with 29 bases separating them. The CDR3 loop reads CASSVFPRADEAGRETQYF. CDR3 sequence (DNA): TGTGCCAGCAGTGTGTTTCCCAGGGCTGATGAGGCCGGACGCGAGACCCAGTACTTC.

The chain joins TRBV18 to TRBJ1-1; 7 bases agree with TRBD1. Germline CDR1 is KGHSH and CDR2 is LQKENI. The CDR3 extends over 14 amino acids. J lost 3 bases, V lost 6 bases, and 7 bases had no gene match. As DNA, the CDR3 is TGTGCCAGCTCCATAGGGGGCTCCGACACTGAAGCTTTCTTT. Its protein product is CASSIGGSDTEAFF.

The chain links TRBV19 to TRBJ2-2; D call uncertain. The CDR3 is made up of 15 amino acids. V lost 5 bases and J lost 0, with 10 bases in between. Germline-derived CDR1 and CDR2 are LNHDA and SQIVND (reference sequence). In DNA, the CDR3 is TGTGCCAGTAGTTCGGGCGAGACGAACACCGGGGAGCTGTTTTTT. This encodes CASSSGETNTGELFF.

The rearrangement links TRBV7-2 to TRBJ2-7, with D tentatively TRBD2 (5 bases). Per germline, CDR1 SGHTA and CDR2 FQGNSA. Trimming shortened V by 5 bases and J by 2 bases, and 16 bases separated the two germline ends. The CDR3 spans 15 residues. The CDR3 sequence: CASSHYSGNPYEQYF. DNA for the CDR3: TGTGCCAGCAGCCACTACAGCGGTAATCCCTACGAGCAGTACTTC.

The chain couples TRBV2 to TRBJ1-5, with a tentative D call TRBD1 (6 bases). V shed 6 bases and J shed 5 bases, with 17 bases lying between them. The germline CDR1 and CDR2 sequences are SNHLY and FYNNEI. This CDR3 comprises 15 residues. Here the CDR3 reads CASRQDSLRDQPQHF. The CDR3 nucleotides are TGTGCCAGCAGGCAGGACAGTCTAAGGGATCAGCCCCAGCATTTT.

The DNA for the CDR3 is TGTGCCTGGAGTGTATCGAGGACTAGCGGGAGTGGTGGGTGGGATACGCAGTATTTT. Its protein product is CAWSVSRTSGSGGWDTQYF. The chain joins TRBV30 to TRBJ2-3; 13 bases match TRBD2. V shed 0 bases and J 6 bases; nucleotides not matched to a gene: 15. The CDR3 runs 19 residues. The germline gives CDR1 GTSNPN, CDR2 SVGIG (reference sequence).

The chain employs TRBV7-8 and TRBJ2-3; D unresolved. CDR3 length equals 13 residues. From germline, CDR1 is SGHVS and CDR2 FQNEAQ. Trimming stripped 1 base from V and 5 bases from J, with 7 bases between. The CDR3 loop reads CASSLVSGDTQYF. In DNA, the CDR3 is TGTGCCAGCAGCTTAGTGTCGGGAGATACGCAGTATTTT. Full variable domain (missing parts from reference TRBV7-8 and TRBJ2-3): GAGVSQSPRYKVAKRGQDVALRCDPISGHVSLFWYQQALGQGPEFLTYFQNEAQLDKSGLPSDRFFAERPEGSVSTLKIQRTQQEDSAVYLCASSLVSGDTQYFGPGTRLTVL.

This clone was detected once. The chain has TRBV9 and TRBJ2-1, with TRBD2 matching over 15 bases. There are 15 residues in the CDR3. CDR1 is SGDLS, CDR2 YYNGEE, per germline. V lost 3 bases to trimming and J lost 8 bases; unmatched junction nucleotides: 3. CDR3 protein: CASSAGLAGGYEQFF. The CDR3 DNA sequence: TGTGCCAGCAGCGCCGGACTAGCGGGGGGGTATGAGCAGTTCTTC.

J is TRBJ2-1 and V is TRBV9; 9 positions agree with TRBD2. V gave up 7 bases and J gave up 12 bases; unmatched junction bases: 35. The CDR3 is made up of 21 amino acids. Germline lookup yields CDR1 SGDLS and CDR2 YYNGEE. For the CDR3, the DNA is TGTGCCAGCGCCTGGGGACATTCTGAGACTTCGGGGACTAGCCCGGGGCCGTGGCAGTTCTTC. Translating gives CASAWGHSETSGTSPGPWQFF.

The chain has TRBV6-4 and TRBJ2-3, with D perhaps matching TRBD1 (5 bases). The CDR3 totals 13 residues. Germline lookup yields CDR1 MRHNA and CDR2 SNTAGT. Between the trimmed V and J ends, which lost 3 bases and 11 bases, there was a span of 15 bases. The CDR3: CASSEEFRDRQYF. For the CDR3, the DNA is TGTGCCAGCAGTGAAGAGTTCCGAGACAGGCAGTATTTT.

This chain links TRBV25-1 with TRBJ2-2; 11 bases are shared with TRBD1. After removal of 3 bases from V and 7 bases from J, the junction contained 4 bases not matched to a gene. Germline V gives CDR1 MGHDK, CDR2 SYGVNS. The CDR3 sequence is 15 residues long. The chain's CDR3 is CASSEDRGPVGELFF. The CDR3 DNA follows: TGTGCCAGCAGTGAGGACAGGGGGCCGGTCGGGGAGCTGTTTTTT.

The chain uses TRBV6-5 and TRBJ1-2; the match to TRBD1 covers 10 bases. Looked up from germline, CDR1 is MNHEY and CDR2 is SVGAGI. This CDR3 has 15 residues. Trimming took 5 bases from V and 4 from J; bases not matched to a gene: 7. This CDR3 is CASSPDRGRFYGYTF. The CDR3 region has the DNA TGTGCCAGCAGTCCCGACAGGGGGCGATTCTATGGCTACACCTTC.